This T cell receptor beta chain is from a study of T cell responses to AZD1222 COVID-19 vaccine (dated by TCRdb to 2020 to 2022). Background on the whole study: AZD1222 recipients given second doses at about 4 weeks or at about 12 weeks were pooled, since spike-specific TCR depth and breadth were not found to differ between the two schedules. A total of 233 trial participants underwent TCR sequencing, of whom some 210 received two doses of AZD1222 and around 26 received two doses of the MenACWY control vaccine. Trial participants were enrolled into age subgroups of 18-55, 56-69 and 70-plus years, which contained 148, 28 and 57 TCR-sequenced participants, respectively.

The time point label here, explained by the study, means: baseline before first vaccination. Vaccinee samples were obtained from the UK trials COV001 and COV002, which included a single-blind randomized controlled phase 2/3 trial of AZD1222 (ChAdOx1 nCoV-19) in healthy adults. Trial participant PBMC samples were collected at day 0 and day 28 after the second dose for TCRbeta chain sequencing. Study-wide conclusions, independent of this receptor: Most participants were white British and females outnumbered males, and the authors suggested that clonal diversity may have been underestimated. Vaccine-associated CD4 TCRs spanned the whole spike protein, with dominant responses in regions 160-218 and 743-854. The 56-69-year group was small, and its depth increase did not reach significance, likely because of low power. Spike-specific TCR breadth and depth rose significantly after two AZD1222 doses compared with day 0 and with MenACWY recipients. Conclusions about previously exposed vaccinees are limited, since just six or seven AZD1222 recipients were seropositive for SARS-CoV-2 at baseline. Nearly half of unique spike-specific TCRs reportedly recognized epitopes outside regions mutated in the B.1.351 and B.1.1.7 variants. Because no day 14 peak-response samples were available, repertoires were characterized only after the peak T cell response.

About this clone itself: The antigen this receptor binds is unknown. Base qualities are not provided; no much larger clone lies one nucleotide away.

The trim is 0 bases for V and 1 base for J, with a gap of 4 bases between the germline ends. The cysteine opens and the phenylalanine closes a CDR3 of 13 amino acids. This entry keeps only the CDR3 DNA: 39 bases, framed from base 1. The CDR3 regions of human TCRbeta chains were analyzed by immunosequencing. The study's own analysis went as follows. TCRs in the repertoires were matched against a reference library of SARS-CoV-2-specific TCRs that had been generated with the MIRA antigen-specificity platform. Breadth was defined as the fraction of unique TCRs that were SARS-CoV-2-associated. Depth was defined as the fraction of total T cells that were SARS-CoV-2-associated. Using the MIRA data, each spike-specific TCR was assigned both to the spike region to which the TCR was reactive and to a CD4 or CD8 class. Log10-transformed breadth and depth values were compared by one-way ANOVA with Sidak's multiple comparisons tests. Sourced from immuneACCESS, this table was stored by TCRdb with only in-frame sequences that have V and J called. A share of the clones is absent; for the studies checked, an unresolved V gene accounts for under half, and the remainder has no known explanation. V, J and clone size are taken as reported in that table, and D and trimming were inferred from the DNA itself. This sample has over 150,000 clones in its table, and roughly nine tenths of those were observed once. 3.1% of the sample goes to the ten largest clones.

The chain couples TRBV5-3 to TRBJ1-2; the D gene identity is not certain. TRBV5-3 is known as an ORF, though its function is uncertain. The sequence derives from an adult in good health. This sample comprised peripheral blood, obtained on day 0 of AZD1222 vaccination. The DNA sequence is TGTGCCAGAAGCTTGGACAGTAACTATGGCTACACCTTC. Its coded protein is CARSLDSNYGYTF.